This T cell receptor beta chain was retrieved from a study of metastatic and nonmetastatic thyroid tumors. TCRdb re-clonotyped the PCR reads via MiXCR. Of about 12,000 clones listed, approximately 30% are singletons. Study-wide results and limits: Versus benign nodules, malignant thyroid tumors reportedly had significantly higher TCR beta diversity, in blood and tumor.

No treatment of any kind had been given to any patient before thyroid surgery. On this clone: The target antigen is unknown.

The CDR3 has 15 amino acids. CDR1 and CDR2 (germline): ENHRY, SYGVKD. V lost 4 bases to trimming and J lost 3 bases, with 14 bases between them. This chain links TRBV10-3 with TRBJ2-3; D is undetermined. What was sequenced was tumor tissue. The TCR comes from a female donor with papillary thyroid cancer or a benign thyroid nodule (not recorded which). Some clones in this sample may be carry-over from other donors' samples. The CDR3 coding sequence is TGTGCCATCAGTGTTGCCCTACCCAGTACAGATACGCAGTATTTT. Translated, it gives CAISVALPSTDTQYF.